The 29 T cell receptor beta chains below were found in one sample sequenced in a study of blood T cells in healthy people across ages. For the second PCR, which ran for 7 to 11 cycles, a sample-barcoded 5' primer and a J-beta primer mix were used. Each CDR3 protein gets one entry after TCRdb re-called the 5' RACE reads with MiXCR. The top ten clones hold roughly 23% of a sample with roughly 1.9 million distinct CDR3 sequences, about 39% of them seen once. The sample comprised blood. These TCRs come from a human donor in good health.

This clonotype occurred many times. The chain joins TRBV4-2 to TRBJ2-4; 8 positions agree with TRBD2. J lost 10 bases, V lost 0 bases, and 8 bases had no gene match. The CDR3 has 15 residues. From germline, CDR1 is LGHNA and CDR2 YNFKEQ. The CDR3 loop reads CASSQDLGGGYIQYF. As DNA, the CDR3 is TGTGCCAGCAGCCAAGATCTGGGCGGGGGGTATATTCAGTACTTC.

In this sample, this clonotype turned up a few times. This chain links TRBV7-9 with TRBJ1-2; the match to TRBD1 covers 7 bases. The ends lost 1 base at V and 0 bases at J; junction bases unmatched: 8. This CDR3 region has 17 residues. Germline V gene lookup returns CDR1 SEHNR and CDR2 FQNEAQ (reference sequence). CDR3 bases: TGTGCCAGCAGCTTAGAACGCGGACAGGCGACTAACTATGGCTACACCTTC. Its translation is CASSLERGQATNYGYTF.

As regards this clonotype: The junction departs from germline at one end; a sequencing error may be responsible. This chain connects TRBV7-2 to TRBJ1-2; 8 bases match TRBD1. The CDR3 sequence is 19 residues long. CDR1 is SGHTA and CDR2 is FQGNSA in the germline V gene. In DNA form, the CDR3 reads TGTGCCAGCAGCTTAGTTCGCAGGCCCGACAGGGGAGATAACTATGGCTGCACCTTC. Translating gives CASSLVRRPDRGDNYGCTF.

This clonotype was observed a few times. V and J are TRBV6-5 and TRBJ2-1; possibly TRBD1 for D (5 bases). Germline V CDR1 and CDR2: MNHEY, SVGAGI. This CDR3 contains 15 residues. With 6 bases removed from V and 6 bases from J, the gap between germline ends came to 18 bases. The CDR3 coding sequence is TGTGCCAGCAGCTTGACCTTAGGGGATGGCAATGAGCAGTTCTTC. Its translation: CASSLTLGDGNEQFF.

CDR3 DNA sequence: TGCAGTGCTAGTATCAAAGATACGCAGTATTTT. Translated, it gives CSASIKDTQYF. The chain employs TRBV20-1 and TRBJ2-3, with unresolved D. CDR1 is DFQATT, CDR2 SNEGSKA, per germline (reference sequence). CDR3 length equals 11 residues. The V end was cut by 3 bases, the J end by 5 bases, with 6 bases between.

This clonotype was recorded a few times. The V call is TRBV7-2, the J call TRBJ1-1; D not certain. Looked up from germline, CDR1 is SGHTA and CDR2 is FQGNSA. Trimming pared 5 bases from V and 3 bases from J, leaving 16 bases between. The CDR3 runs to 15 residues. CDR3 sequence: CASSPRGGEDTEAFF. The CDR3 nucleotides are TGTGCCAGCAGCCCCCGTGGTGGTGAGGACACTGAAGCTTTCTTT.

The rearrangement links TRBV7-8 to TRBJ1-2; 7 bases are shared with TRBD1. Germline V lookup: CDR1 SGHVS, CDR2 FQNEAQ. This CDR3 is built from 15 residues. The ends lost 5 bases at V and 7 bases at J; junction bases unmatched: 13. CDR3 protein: CASSPGGAGLGGYTF. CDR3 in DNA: TGTGCCAGCAGCCCAGGGGGGGCGGGTCTTGGTGGCTACACCTTC.

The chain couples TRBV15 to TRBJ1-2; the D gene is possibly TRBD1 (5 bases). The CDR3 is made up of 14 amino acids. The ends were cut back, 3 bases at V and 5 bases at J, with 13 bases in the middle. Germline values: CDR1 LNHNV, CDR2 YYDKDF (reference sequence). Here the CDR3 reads CATSSQTGPYGYTF. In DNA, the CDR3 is TGTGCCACCAGCAGCCAAACAGGCCCTTATGGCTACACCTTC.

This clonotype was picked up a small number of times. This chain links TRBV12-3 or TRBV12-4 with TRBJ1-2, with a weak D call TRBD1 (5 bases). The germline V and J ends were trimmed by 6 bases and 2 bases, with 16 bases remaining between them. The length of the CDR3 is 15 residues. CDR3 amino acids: CASRYSGRSNYGYTF. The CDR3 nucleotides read TGTGCCAGCAGGTACTCGGGACGGTCAAACTATGGCTACACCTTC.

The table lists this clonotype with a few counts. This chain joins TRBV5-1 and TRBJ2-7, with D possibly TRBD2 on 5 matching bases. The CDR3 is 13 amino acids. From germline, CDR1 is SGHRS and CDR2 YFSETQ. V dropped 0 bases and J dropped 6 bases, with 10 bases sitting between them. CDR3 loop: CASSLAGLLEQYF. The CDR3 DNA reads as TGCGCCAGCAGCTTGGCAGGACTGCTCGAGCAGTACTTC.

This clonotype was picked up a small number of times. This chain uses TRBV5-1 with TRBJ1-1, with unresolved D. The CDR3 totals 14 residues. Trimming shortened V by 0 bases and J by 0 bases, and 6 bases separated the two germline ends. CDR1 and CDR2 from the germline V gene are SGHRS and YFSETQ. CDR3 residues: CASSLDSVNTEAFF. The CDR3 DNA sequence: TGCGCCAGCAGCTTGGATTCGGTGAACACTGAAGCTTTCTTT.

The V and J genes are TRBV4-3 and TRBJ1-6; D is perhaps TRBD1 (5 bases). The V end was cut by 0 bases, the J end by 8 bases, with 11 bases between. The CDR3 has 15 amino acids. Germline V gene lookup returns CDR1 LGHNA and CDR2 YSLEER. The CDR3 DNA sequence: TGCGCCAGCAGCCAAGATGGGGGGTCAGATTCACCCCTCCACTTT. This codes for CASSQDGGSDSPLHF.

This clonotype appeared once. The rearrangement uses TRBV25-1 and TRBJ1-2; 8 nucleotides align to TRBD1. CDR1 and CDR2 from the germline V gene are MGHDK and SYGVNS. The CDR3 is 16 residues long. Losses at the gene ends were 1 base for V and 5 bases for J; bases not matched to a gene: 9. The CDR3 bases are TGTGCCAGCAGTGAATCGGGACCCGGACAGGGTTATGGCTACACCTTC. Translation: CASSESGPGQGYGYTF.

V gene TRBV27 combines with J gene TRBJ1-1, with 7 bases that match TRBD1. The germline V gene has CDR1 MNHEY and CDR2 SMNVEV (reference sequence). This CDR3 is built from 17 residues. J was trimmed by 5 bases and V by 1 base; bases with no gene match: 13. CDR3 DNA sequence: TGTGCCAGCAGTTTATGGGCGAGGGGGGGACAGAGGACTGAAGCTTTCTTT. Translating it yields CASSLWARGGQRTEAFF.

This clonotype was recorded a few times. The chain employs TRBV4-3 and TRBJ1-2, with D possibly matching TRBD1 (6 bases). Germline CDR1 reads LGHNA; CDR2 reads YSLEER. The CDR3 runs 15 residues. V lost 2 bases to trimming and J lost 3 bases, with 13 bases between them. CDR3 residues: CASSQLGDNYYGYTF. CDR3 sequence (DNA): TGCGCCAGCAGCCAATTGGGGGACAACTACTATGGCTACACCTTC.

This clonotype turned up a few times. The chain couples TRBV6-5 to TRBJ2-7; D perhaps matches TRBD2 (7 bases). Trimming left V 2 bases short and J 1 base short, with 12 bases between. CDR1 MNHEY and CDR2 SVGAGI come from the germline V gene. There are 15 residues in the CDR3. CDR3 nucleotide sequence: TGTGCCAGCAGTTACACCGCGGGGGCTTCCTACGAGCAGTACTTC. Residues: CASSYTAGASYEQYF.

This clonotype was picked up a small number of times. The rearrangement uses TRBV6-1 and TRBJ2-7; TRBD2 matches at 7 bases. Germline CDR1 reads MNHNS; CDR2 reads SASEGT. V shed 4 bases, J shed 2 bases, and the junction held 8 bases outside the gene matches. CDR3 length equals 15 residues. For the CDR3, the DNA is TGTGCCAGCAGTGCAACGGGGGGTATAGCCTACGAGCAGTACTTC. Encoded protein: CASSATGGIAYEQYF.

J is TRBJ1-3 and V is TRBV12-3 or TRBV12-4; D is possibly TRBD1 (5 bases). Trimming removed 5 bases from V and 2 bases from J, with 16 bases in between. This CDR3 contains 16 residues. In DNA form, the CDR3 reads TGTGCCAGCAGTCCCCAGGGACGTACTACTGGAAACACCATATATTTT. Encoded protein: CASSPQGRTTGNTIYF.

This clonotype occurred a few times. CDR3 DNA: TGCAGCGTTGAAGATCCTCAGGTCGGGGGGTTACCCAAGCAGTACTTC. Encoded protein: CSVEDPQVGGLPKQYF. This chain links TRBV29-1 with TRBJ2-5, with 7 bases matching TRBD2. Losses at the gene ends were 0 bases for V and 11 bases for J; bases not matched to a gene: 18. The CDR3 totals 16 residues. Germline CDR1 reads SQVTM; CDR2 reads ANQGSEA.

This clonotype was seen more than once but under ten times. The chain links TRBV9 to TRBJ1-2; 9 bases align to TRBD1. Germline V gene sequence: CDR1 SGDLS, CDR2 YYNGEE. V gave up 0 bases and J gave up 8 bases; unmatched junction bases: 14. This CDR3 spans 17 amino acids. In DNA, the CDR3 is TGTGCCAGCAGCGTAGCTTTGGGACAGGGACAACTCGGGGGCTACACCTTC. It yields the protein CASSVALGQGQLGGYTF.

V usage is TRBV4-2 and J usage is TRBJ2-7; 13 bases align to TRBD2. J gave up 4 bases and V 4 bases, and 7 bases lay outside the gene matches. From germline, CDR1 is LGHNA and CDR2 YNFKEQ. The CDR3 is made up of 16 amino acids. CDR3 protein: CASSLSTSGGAYEQYF. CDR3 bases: TGTGCCAGCAGCCTCTCCACTAGCGGGGGGGCGTACGAGCAGTACTTC.

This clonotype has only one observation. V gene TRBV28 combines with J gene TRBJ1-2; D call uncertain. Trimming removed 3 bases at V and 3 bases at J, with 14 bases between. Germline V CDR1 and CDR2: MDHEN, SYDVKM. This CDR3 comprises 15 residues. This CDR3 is CASSFSGRRHYGYTF. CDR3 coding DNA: TGTGCCAGCAGTTTTTCGGGCAGGCGACACTATGGCTACACCTTC.

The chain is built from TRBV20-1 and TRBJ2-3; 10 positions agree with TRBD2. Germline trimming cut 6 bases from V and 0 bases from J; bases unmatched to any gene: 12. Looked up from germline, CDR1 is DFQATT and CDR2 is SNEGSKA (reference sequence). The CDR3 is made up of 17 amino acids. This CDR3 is CSAYPLAGESSTDTQYF. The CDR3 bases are TGCAGTGCCTACCCTCTAGCGGGGGAATCTAGCACAGATACGCAGTATTTT.

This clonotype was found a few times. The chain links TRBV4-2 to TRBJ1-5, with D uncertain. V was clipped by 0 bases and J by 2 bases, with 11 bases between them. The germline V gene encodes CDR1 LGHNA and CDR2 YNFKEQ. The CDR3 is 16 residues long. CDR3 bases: TGTGCCAGCAGCCAAGAGGAAGGAGATGGCAATCAGCCCCAGCATTTT. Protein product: CASSQEEGDGNQPQHF.

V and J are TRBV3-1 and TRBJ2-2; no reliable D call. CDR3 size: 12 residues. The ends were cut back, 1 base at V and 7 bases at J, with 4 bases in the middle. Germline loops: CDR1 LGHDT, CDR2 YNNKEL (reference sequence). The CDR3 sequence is CASSQANGELFF. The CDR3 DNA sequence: TGTGCCAGCAGCCAAGCGAACGGGGAGCTGTTTTTT.

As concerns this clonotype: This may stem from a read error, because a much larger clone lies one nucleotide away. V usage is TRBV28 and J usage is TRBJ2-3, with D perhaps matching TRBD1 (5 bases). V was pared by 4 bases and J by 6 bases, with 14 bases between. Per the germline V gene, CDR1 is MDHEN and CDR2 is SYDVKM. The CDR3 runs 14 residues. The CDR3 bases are TGTGCCAGCAGTTGTGTGCAGGGTACGGATACGCAGTATTTT. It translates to CASSCVQGTDTQYF. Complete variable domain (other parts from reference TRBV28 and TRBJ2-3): DVKVTQSSRYLVKRTGEKVFLECVQDMDHENMFWYRQDPGLGLRLIYFSYDVKMKEKGDIPEGYSVSREKKERFSLILESASTNQTSMYLCASSCVQGTDTQYFGPGTRLTVL.

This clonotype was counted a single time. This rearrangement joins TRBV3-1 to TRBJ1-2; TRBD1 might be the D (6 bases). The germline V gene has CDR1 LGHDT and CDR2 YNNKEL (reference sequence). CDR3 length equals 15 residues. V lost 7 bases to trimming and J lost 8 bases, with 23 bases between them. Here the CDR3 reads CASNPGHLGVGGYTF. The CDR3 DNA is TGTGCCAGCAACCCGGGACACCTCGGGGTAGGAGGCTACACCTTC.

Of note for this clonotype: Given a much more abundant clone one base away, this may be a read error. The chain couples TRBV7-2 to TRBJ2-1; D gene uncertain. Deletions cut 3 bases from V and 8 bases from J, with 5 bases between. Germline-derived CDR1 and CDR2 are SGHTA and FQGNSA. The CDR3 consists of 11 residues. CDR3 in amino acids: CASSFDYEQFF. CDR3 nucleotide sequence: TGTGCCAGCAGCTTTGACTATGAGCAGTTCTTC.

The CDR3 sequence is CASSLLESGGQDEQFF. For the CDR3, the DNA is TGTGCCAGCAGCTTACTCGAGAGCGGGGGGCAGGATGAGCAGTTCTTC. The chain employs TRBV7-2 and TRBJ2-1; 9 bases are shared with TRBD2. J lost 8 bases, V lost 2 bases, and 10 bases had no gene match. The CDR3 runs to 16 residues. From germline, CDR1 is SGHTA and CDR2 FQGNSA.